The next 15 T cell receptor beta chains were all read from a single sample in a study of neurological immune-mediated disorders. TCRdb called the 5' RACE reads again in MiXCR, with one record for every CDR3 protein. The table shows about 59,000 distinct CDR3 sequences, with approximately 11% occurring only once. Specimen: PBMCs. Receptors were obtained from an older woman with HTLV-1-associated myelopathy (HAM/TSP).

This clonotype was counted at least ten times. The V and J genes are TRBV4-2 and TRBJ2-7; 11 bases align to TRBD2. The CDR3 loop spans 16 amino acids. Per the germline V gene, CDR1 is LGHNA and CDR2 is YNFKEQ. Trimming removed 4 bases from V and 0 bases from J; junction bases left unmatched: 5. This chain's CDR3 is CASSPLTSGASYEQYF. CDR3 nucleotide sequence: TGTGCCAGCAGCCCACTGACTAGCGGGGCCTCCTACGAGCAGTACTTC.

This clonotype was recorded many times. This chain joins TRBV7-2 and TRBJ2-1, with TRBD2 as a possible D gene (6 bases). The CDR3 consists of 16 residues. The germline V gene has CDR1 SGHTA and CDR2 FQGNSA. Trimming pared 1 base from V and 8 bases from J, leaving 18 bases between. CDR3 sequence (DNA): TGTGCCAGCAGCTTAGGGGCGCGACTAGGTGGATATGAGCAGTTCTTC. Its protein is CASSLGARLGGYEQFF.

The chain carries TRBV2 and TRBJ2-2; the D is unclear. Germline lookup yields CDR1 SNHLY and CDR2 FYNNEI. V was shortened by 6 bases and J by 7 bases, with 0 bases between the two germline ends. The CDR3 has 9 residues. The CDR3 spells CASSGELFF. The CDR3 nucleotides are TGTGCCAGCAGCGGGGAGCTGTTTTTT. The whole variable domain, filled in from reference TRBV2 and TRBJ2-2, reads EPEVTQTPSHQVTQMGQEVILRCVPISNHLYFYWYRQILGQKVEFLVSFYNNEISEKSEIFDDQFSVERPDGSNFTLKIRSTKLEDSAMYFCASSGELFFGEGSRLTVL.

This clonotype was observed a few times. The chain recombines TRBV15 with TRBJ2-5; 9 bases fit TRBD1. V gave up 4 bases and J gave up 5 bases; unmatched junction bases: 5. The germline gives CDR1 LNHNV, CDR2 YYDKDF (reference sequence). This CDR3 comprises 14 residues. The CDR3 DNA follows: TGTGCCACCAGCACAGGACAGGGGACTGAGACCCAGTACTTC. It yields the protein CATSTGQGTETQYF.

This clonotype was detected ten times or more. The rearrangement joins TRBV7-6 to TRBJ2-5; 13 bases align to TRBD2. In germline, CDR1 is SGHVS, CDR2 FNYEAQ. The CDR3 runs 18 residues. Trimming took 4 bases from V and 0 from J; bases not matched to a gene: 8. The CDR3 here is CASSSRTSGSGYQETQYF. Here the CDR3 DNA reads TGTGCCAGCAGCTCACGGACTAGCGGGAGTGGTTACCAAGAGACCCAGTACTTC.

A word on this clonotype: In this CDR3 the conserved last residue, phenylalanine or tryptophan, is missing, so a read error is likely. V and J are TRBV5-6 and TRBJ1-5, with D possibly matching TRBD1 (6 bases). CDR1 and CDR2 (germline): SGHDT, YYEEEE. The ends were cut back, 4 bases at V and 2 bases at J, with 16 bases in the middle. The CDR3 covers 16 residues. CDR3 region: CASSLRGQRGNQPQHL. The CDR3 DNA follows: TGTGCCAGCAGCCTCCGAGGACAGCGTGGCAATCAGCCCCAGCATCTT.

This clonotype was recorded at least ten times. The chain combines TRBV20-1 with TRBJ2-7; D not certain. Trimming shortened V by 4 bases and J by 0 bases, and 16 bases separated the two germline ends. The CDR3 is 15 residues long. CDR1 is DFQATT and CDR2 is SNEGSKA in the germline V gene (reference sequence). Here the CDR3 DNA reads TGCAGTGCTACTCTATCGATAGGCCCCTCCTACGAGCAGTACTTC. Its protein is CSATLSIGPSYEQYF.

The chain is built from TRBV18 and TRBJ1-2; TRBD1 agrees at 7 bases. The CDR3 extends over 13 amino acids. Germline CDR1 and CDR2: KGHSH and LQKENI. V shed 5 bases, J shed 2 bases, and the junction held 2 bases outside the gene matches. DNA of the CDR3: TGTGCCAGCTCAATGGGACAGAACTATGGCTACACCTTC. This encodes CASSMGQNYGYTF.

This clonotype was recorded many times. The chain joins TRBV21-1 to TRBJ2-7; no DNA check was done on the table's D call, TRBD2. TRBV21-1 is classified as a pseudogene. CDR3 length: 17 residues. CDR3 in DNA: TGTGCCAGCAGCACTCGATTGGGTAGCGGGAGCTGCTACGAGCAGTACTTC. This translates into CASSTRLGSGSCYEQYF.

This clonotype was observed at least ten times. The V and J genes are TRBV2 and TRBJ2-5, with D maybe TRBD1 (5 bases). Trimming stripped 7 bases from V and 1 base from J, with 10 bases between. This CDR3 contains 13 residues. In germline, CDR1 is SNHLY, CDR2 FYNNEI. The CDR3 here is CASNWGVQETQYF. In DNA, the CDR3 is TGTGCCAGCAACTGGGGCGTCCAAGAGACCCAGTACTTC.

This clonotype was detected ten times or more. The chain is built from TRBV2 and TRBJ2-2, with TRBD1 identical over 7 bases. Germline V gene data show CDR1 as SNHLY and CDR2 as FYNNEI. V trimming: 5 bases; J trimming: 3 bases; junction bases outside the gene matches: 6. The CDR3 is 15 residues long. CDR3 sequence (DNA): TGTGCCAGCAGTCCCACAGGGGCTGACACCGGGGAGCTGTTTTTT. This gives the protein CASSPTGADTGELFF.

In this sample, this clonotype turned up many times. The V call is TRBV2, the J call TRBJ1-1; D unresolved. V shed 7 bases and J shed 2 bases, with 8 bases lying between them. The CDR3 length is 12 residues. The germline V gene has CDR1 SNHLY and CDR2 FYNNEI. The CDR3 DNA reads as TGTGCCAGCAAAACAGAAAACACTGAAGCTTTCTTT. Amino acid sequence: CASKTENTEAFF.

This clonotype has a count of ten or more. This chain connects TRBV2 to TRBJ1-2, with D possibly matching TRBD1 (6 bases). Germline lookup yields CDR1 SNHLY and CDR2 FYNNEI. V lost 4 bases, J lost 7 bases, and 16 bases lay in between. The CDR3 contains 14 residues. CDR3 sequence: CASSVRGPGLGYTF. The CDR3, as DNA: TGTGCCAGCAGTGTACGGGGGCCGGGACTTGGCTACACCTTC.

The table lists this clonotype with many counts. This chain uses TRBV5-1 with TRBJ2-3; D possibly uses TRBD1 or TRBD2 (5 bases each). Trimming removed 2 bases from V and 2 bases from J, with 12 bases in between. This CDR3 is 15 amino acids long. Germline values: CDR1 SGHRS, CDR2 YFSETQ. CDR3 residues: CASSFGRGATDTQYF. In nucleotides, the CDR3 is TGCGCCAGCAGCTTTGGAAGAGGGGCCACAGATACGCAGTATTTT.

In this sample, this clonotype turned up many times. This CDR3 reads CSAEGEAGSVEQYF. DNA of the CDR3: TGCAGTGCGGAAGGTGAGGCGGGAAGTGTCGAGCAGTACTTC. The J gene is TRBJ2-7, the V gene TRBV20-1; a weak D match, TRBD2 (6 bases). The CDR3 contains 14 residues. The germline gives CDR1 DFQATT, CDR2 SNEGSKA (reference sequence). Trimming removed 6 bases at V and 6 bases at J, with 21 bases between.